The source of this TCR beta chain is a study of control samples from healthy donors and cancer patients. Sequencing used immunoSEQ multiplex PCR; TCRdb keeps in-frame clones, though not all of them. The sample lists roughly 120,000 clones, around 90% occurring once. The source material was blood. The sequence was obtained from a woman in her 70s in good health.

DNA for the CDR3: TGTGCCAGCAGTCCCCGTCCCGGGACAGGGGCCGGGGGCGAGCAGTACTTC. It specifies CASSPRPGTGAGGEQYF. V usage is TRBV2 and J usage is TRBJ2-7, with 10 bases aligning to TRBD1. V was clipped by 5 bases and J by 6 bases; unmatched bases: 16. The length of the CDR3 is 17 residues. Germline V gene lookup returns CDR1 SNHLY and CDR2 FYNNEI. The whole variable domain, remainder taken from reference TRBV2 and TRBJ2-7, is EPEVTQTPSHQVTQMGQEVILRCVPISNHLYFYWYRQILGQKVEFLVSFYNNEISEKSEIFDDQFSVERPDGSNFTLKIRSTKLEDSAMYFCASSPRPGTGAGGEQYFGPGTRLTVT.